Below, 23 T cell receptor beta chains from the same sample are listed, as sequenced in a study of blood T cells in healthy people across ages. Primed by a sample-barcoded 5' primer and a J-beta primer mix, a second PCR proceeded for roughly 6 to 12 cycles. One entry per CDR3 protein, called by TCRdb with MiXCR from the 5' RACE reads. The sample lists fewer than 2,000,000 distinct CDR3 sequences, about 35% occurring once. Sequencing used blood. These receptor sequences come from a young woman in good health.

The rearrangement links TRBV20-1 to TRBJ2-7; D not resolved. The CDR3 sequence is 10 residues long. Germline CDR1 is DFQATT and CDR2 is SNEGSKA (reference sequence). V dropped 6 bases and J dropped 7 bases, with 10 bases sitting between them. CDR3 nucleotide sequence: TGCAGTGCCCAGGTGGGGGAGCAGTACTTC. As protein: CSAQVGEQYF.

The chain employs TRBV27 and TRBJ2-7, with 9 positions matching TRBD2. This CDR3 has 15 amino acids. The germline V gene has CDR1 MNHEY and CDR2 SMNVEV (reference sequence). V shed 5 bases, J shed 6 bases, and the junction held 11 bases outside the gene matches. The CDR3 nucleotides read TGTGCCAGCAGTCCCCGGCGGGAGGGCCTATTCGAGCAGTACTTC. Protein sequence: CASSPRREGLFEQYF.

CDR3 bases: TGTGCCATTTCGGGACTAGCGGCCCCCAATGAGCAGTTCTTC. It is translated as CAISGLAAPNEQFF. V and J are TRBV6-2 or TRBV6-3 and TRBJ2-1, with 11 bases matching TRBD2. The CDR3 consists of 14 residues. With 10 bases clipped from V and 6 bases from J, the junction kept 8 bases outside the gene matches. Germline CDR1 is MNHEY and CDR2 is SVGEGT.

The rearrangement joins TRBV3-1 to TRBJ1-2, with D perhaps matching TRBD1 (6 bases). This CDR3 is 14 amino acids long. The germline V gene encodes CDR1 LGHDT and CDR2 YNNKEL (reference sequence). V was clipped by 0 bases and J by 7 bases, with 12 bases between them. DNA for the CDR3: TGTGCCAGCAGCCAAGATGGGACATCCCTTGGCTACACCTTC. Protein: CASSQDGTSLGYTF.

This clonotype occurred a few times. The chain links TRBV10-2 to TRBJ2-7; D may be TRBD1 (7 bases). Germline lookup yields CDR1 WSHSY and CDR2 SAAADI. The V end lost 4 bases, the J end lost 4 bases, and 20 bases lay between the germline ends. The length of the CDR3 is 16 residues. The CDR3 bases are TGCGCCAGCAGTGTAGACAGGGCGGGATTCGTTTACGAGCAGTACTTC. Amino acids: CASSVDRAGFVYEQYF.

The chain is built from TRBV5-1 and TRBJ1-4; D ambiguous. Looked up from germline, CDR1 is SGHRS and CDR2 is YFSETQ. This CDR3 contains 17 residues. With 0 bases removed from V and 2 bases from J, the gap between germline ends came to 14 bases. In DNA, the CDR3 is TGCGCCAGCAGCTTGGATAGCCCCGGAGTCACTAATGAAAAACTGTTTTTT. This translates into CASSLDSPGVTNEKLFF.

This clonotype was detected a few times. The CDR3: CASSGTAADTQYF. As DNA, the CDR3 is TGTGCCAGCAGTGGTACAGCAGCAGATACGCAGTATTTT. V gene TRBV2 combines with J gene TRBJ2-3; D not resolved. CDR1 is SNHLY and CDR2 is FYNNEI in the germline V gene. Trimming shortened V by 4 bases and J by 4 bases, and 9 bases separated the two germline ends. The CDR3 is 13 residues long.

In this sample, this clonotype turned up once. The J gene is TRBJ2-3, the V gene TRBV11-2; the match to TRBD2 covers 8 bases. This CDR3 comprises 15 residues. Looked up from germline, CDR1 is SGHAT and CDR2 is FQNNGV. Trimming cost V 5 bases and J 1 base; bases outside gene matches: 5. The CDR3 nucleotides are TGTGCCAGCAGCGTTAGCGGGAAGGGCACAGATACGCAGTATTTT. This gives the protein CASSVSGKGTDTQYF.

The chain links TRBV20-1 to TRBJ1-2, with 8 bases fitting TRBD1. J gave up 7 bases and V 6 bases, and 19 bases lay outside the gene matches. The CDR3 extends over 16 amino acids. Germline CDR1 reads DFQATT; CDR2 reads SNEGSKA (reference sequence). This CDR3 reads CSAPLARGQSLVGYTF. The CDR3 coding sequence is TGCAGTGCCCCTTTAGCCAGGGGGCAAAGCTTGGTTGGCTACACCTTC.

CDR3 residues: CASSCRDTNSPLHF. The CDR3 DNA sequence: TGTGCCAGCAGCTGCAGGGATACTAATTCACCCCTCCACTTT. The chain is built from TRBV7-8 and TRBJ1-6, with a tentative D call TRBD1 (5 bases). Trimming took 4 bases from V and 6 from J, leaving 10 bases between them. Germline CDR1 is SGHVS and CDR2 is FQNEAQ. The CDR3 has 14 residues. The full variable domain, rest sourced from reference TRBV7-8 and TRBJ1-6, is GAGVSQSPRYKVAKRGQDVALRCDPISGHVSLFWYQQALGQGPEFLTYFQNEAQLDKSGLPSDRFFAERPEGSVSTLKIQRTQQEDSAVYLCASSCRDTNSPLHFGNGTRLTVT.

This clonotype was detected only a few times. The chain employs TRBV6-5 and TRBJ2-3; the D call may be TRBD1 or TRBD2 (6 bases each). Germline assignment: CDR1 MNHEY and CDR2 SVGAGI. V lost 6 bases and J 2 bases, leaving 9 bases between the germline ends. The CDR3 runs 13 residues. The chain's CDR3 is CASRRGHTDTQYF. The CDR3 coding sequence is TGTGCCAGCAGACGGGGGCACACAGATACGCAGTATTTT.

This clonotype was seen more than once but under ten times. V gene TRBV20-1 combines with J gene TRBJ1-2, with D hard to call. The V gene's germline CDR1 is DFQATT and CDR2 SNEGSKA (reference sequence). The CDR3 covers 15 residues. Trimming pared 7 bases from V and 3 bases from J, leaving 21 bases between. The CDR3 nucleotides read TGCAGTGGAAGCAGTCCTTCGGGCGTCGACTATGGCTACACCTTC. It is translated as CSGSSPSGVDYGYTF.

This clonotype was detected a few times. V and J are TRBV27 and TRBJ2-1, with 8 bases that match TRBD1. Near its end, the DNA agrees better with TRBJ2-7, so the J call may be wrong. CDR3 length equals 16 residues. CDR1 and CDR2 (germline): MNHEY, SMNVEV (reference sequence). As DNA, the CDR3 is TGTGCCAGCAGGGACGGGACAGGAGGTGGGGGCAATGAGCAGTACTTC. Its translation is CASRDGTGGGGNEQYF.

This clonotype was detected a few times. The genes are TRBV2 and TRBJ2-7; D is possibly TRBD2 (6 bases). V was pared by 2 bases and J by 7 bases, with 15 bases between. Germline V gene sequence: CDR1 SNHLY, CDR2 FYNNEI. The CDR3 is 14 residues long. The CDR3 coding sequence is TGTGCCAGCAGTGAACGGACTACCTGGGGGGAGCAGTACTTC. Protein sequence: CASSERTTWGEQYF.

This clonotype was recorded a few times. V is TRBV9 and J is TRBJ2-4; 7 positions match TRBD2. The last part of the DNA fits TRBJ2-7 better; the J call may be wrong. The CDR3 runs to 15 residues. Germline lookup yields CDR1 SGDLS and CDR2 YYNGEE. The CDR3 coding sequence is TGTGCCAGCAGCGTAGGTGCTAGCGGTACCTACGAGCAGTACTTC. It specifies CASSVGASGTYEQYF.

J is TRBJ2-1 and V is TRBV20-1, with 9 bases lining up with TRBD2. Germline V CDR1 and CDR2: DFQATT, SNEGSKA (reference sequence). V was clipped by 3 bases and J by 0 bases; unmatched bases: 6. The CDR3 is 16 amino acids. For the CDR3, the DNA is TGCAGTGCTAGGGTGGCGGGGGGGCTCTCCTACAATGAGCAGTTCTTC. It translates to CSARVAGGLSYNEQFF.

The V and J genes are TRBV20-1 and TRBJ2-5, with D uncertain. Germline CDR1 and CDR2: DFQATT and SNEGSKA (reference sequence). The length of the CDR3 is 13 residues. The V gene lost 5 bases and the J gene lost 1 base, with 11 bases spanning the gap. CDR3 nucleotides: TGCAGTGCTTGTACAGAAGGCCAAGAGACCCAGTACTTC. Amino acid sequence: CSACTEGQETQYF.

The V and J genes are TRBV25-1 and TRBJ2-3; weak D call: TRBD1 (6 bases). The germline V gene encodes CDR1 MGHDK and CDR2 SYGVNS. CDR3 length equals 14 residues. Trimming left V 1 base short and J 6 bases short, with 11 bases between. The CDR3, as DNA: TGTGCCAGCAGTGAATTGGCAGGGGAGGATACGCAGTATTTT. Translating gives CASSELAGEDTQYF.

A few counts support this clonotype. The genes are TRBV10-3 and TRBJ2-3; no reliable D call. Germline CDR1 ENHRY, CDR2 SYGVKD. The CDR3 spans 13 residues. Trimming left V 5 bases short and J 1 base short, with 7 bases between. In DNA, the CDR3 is TGTGCCATCAGTATCGCGGGCACAGATACGCAGTATTTT. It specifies CAISIAGTDTQYF.

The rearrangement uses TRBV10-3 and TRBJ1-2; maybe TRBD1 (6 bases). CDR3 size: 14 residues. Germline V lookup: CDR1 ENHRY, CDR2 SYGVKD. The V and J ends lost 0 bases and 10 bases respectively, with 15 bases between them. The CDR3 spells CAISESGQGQTYTF. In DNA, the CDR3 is TGTGCCATCAGTGAGTCTGGGCAGGGACAAACCTACACCTTC.

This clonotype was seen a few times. As DNA, the CDR3 is TGTGCCAGCAACTCAGTCAGGGGATACACAGATACGCAGTATTTT. Protein product: CASNSVRGYTDTQYF. The chain links TRBV7-8 to TRBJ2-3; D perhaps matches TRBD1 (6 bases). The V gene lost 7 bases and the J gene lost 2 bases, with 16 bases spanning the gap. This CDR3 comprises 15 residues. Germline values: CDR1 SGHVS, CDR2 FQNEAQ.

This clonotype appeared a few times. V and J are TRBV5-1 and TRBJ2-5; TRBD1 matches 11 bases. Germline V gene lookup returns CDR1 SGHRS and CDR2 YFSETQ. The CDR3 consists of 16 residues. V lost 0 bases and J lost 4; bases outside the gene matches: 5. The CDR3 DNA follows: TGCGCCAGCAGCTTGGTAGGACAGGGGGCCTCAGAGACCCAGTACTTC. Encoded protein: CASSLVGQGASETQYF.

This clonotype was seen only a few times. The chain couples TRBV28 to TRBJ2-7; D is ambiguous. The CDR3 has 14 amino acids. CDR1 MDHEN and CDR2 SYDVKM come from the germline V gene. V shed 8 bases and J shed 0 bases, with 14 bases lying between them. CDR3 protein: CASFGEGSSYEQYF. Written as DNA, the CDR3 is TGTGCCAGCTTTGGGGAAGGATCCTCCTACGAGCAGTACTTC.